The 25 T cell receptor beta chains below were found in one sample sequenced in a study of blood T cell dynamics during melanoma immunotherapy. Time point here: week 3, after first cycle of checkpoint inhibitor. The repertoire was sequenced with immunoSEQ multiplex PCR; TCRdb's copy has only in-frame clones and lacks some. The sample records about 10,000 clones, nearly 90% being singletons. The sequences come from blood, collected from a patient treated with checkpoint blockade. Receptors originate from a human donor with melanoma.

CDR3 coding DNA: TGTGCCAGCGGAGAGACAGGAGCCATGAACACTGAAGCTTTCTTT. Translating gives CASGETGAMNTEAFF. The V gene is TRBV6-1, the J gene TRBJ1-1, with D possibly matching TRBD1 (6 bases). The CDR3 covers 15 residues. The germline V gene has CDR1 MNHNS and CDR2 SASEGT. V lost 8 bases, J lost 0 bases, and 16 bases lay in between.

The chain joins TRBV27 to TRBJ2-5, with D possibly matching TRBD2 (6 bases). V was shortened by 5 bases and J by 9 bases, with 16 bases between the two germline ends. CDR1 is MNHEY and CDR2 is SMNVEV in the germline V gene (reference sequence). The CDR3 spans 13 residues. The DNA for the CDR3 is TGTGCCAGCAGTCATACCCCCGGAGGGTCCCAGTACTTC. Its protein product is CASSHTPGGSQYF.

This rearrangement joins TRBV27 to TRBJ1-1, with D tentatively TRBD1 (6 bases). The CDR3 sequence is 11 residues long. Germline CDR1 reads MNHEY; CDR2 reads SMNVEV (reference sequence). Trimming cost V 8 bases and J 6 bases, with 10 bases left between them. The CDR3 DNA sequence: TGTGCCAGCTTCCACAGGGCTGAAGCTTTCTTT. Amino acids: CASFHRAEAFF.

V is TRBV5-1 and J is TRBJ2-3, with a possible D match to TRBD1 (6 bases). Trimming stripped 3 bases from V and 5 bases from J, with 13 bases between. There are 14 residues in the CDR3. Germline CDR1 SGHRS, CDR2 YFSETQ. The CDR3 coding sequence is TGCGCCAGCAGCTGGGCAGGGGCGGGAGATACGCAGTATTTT. Translated, it gives CASSWAGAGDTQYF.

The V and J genes are TRBV19 and TRBJ2-7, with 9 positions matching TRBD1. The CDR3 has 14 residues. Germline values: CDR1 LNHDA, CDR2 SQIVND (reference sequence). Unmatched junction bases numbered 7, after V lost 5 bases and J lost 5 bases. The CDR3 nucleotides are TGTGCCAGTAGTTTGACAGGGGGAGCGGACGAGCAGTACTTC. This codes for CASSLTGGADEQYF.

J is TRBJ2-5 and V is TRBV10-1; 11 bases are shared with TRBD1. The closer fit of TRBJ2-7 to the DNA end suggests the J call may be wrong. This CDR3 has 14 amino acids. Germline V lookup: CDR1 WNHNN, CDR2 SYGVQD (reference sequence). The CDR3 loop reads CASSPGTGGYEQYF. CDR3 nucleotide sequence: TGCGCCAGCTCCCCCGGGACAGGGGGGTACGAGCAGTACTTC.

Note on this clone: At one end the junction does not follow the germline gene, possibly because of a read error. V gene TRBV13 combines with J gene TRBJ1-1; D unclear. The CDR3 length is 14 residues. CDR1 and CDR2 from the germline V gene are PRHDT and FYEKMQ (reference sequence). The CDR3 loop reads CASSLGTPNIEAFF. CDR3 coding DNA: TGTGCCAGCAGCTTAGGTACCCCTAACATTGAAGCTTTCTTT.

In this sample, this clone turned up a few times. The rearrangement links TRBV7-9 to TRBJ1-2; 9 positions agree with TRBD1. Per germline, CDR1 SEHNR and CDR2 FQNEAQ (reference sequence). Losses at the gene ends were 6 bases for V and 7 bases for J; bases not matched to a gene: 12. This CDR3 has 15 residues. The CDR3 here is CASRPEGQGSAGYTF. CDR3 nucleotide sequence: TGTGCCAGCAGACCAGAGGGACAGGGTTCCGCTGGCTACACCTTC.

The chain uses TRBV7-2 and TRBJ2-1; TRBD2 agrees at 9 bases. The germline gives CDR1 SGHTA, CDR2 FQGNSA. The J segment lost 4 bases and the V segment lost 1 base, leaving 8 bases of the junction unmatched. This CDR3 spans 17 amino acids. The CDR3 DNA reads TGTGCCAGCAGCTTAGTCGGAGCGGGGGGTCCTTACAATGAGCAGTTCTTC. It encodes CASSLVGAGGPYNEQFF.

The CDR3 nucleotides are TGTGCCAGCAGTTACGGAATCAACTCTGGGGCCAACGTCCTGACTTTC. It is translated as CASSYGINSGANVLTF. This chain uses TRBV6-6 with TRBJ2-6; D ambiguous. CDR1 MNHNY and CDR2 SVGAGI come from the germline V gene (reference sequence). The CDR3 extends over 16 amino acids. V was trimmed by 2 bases and J by 0 bases, leaving 8 bases between them.

The genes are TRBV6-5 and TRBJ2-7; 9 bases agree with TRBD1. CDR1 is MNHEY, CDR2 SVGAGI, per germline. This CDR3 spans 15 amino acids. J gave up 5 bases and V 5 bases, and 10 bases lay outside the gene matches. CDR3: CASSPGDRVGHEQYF. CDR3 in DNA: TGTGCCAGCAGTCCGGGGGACAGGGTAGGCCACGAGCAGTACTTC.

This rearrangement joins TRBV7-9 to TRBJ1-3, with D possibly being TRBD1 (5 bases). Trimming stripped 0 bases from V and 3 bases from J, with 18 bases between. CDR3 length: 18 residues. Germline lookup yields CDR1 SEHNR and CDR2 FQNEAQ (reference sequence). CDR3 in amino acids: CASSLARGRTAYGNTIYF. In DNA, the CDR3 is TGTGCCAGCAGCTTAGCGCGGGGGAGGACTGCGTATGGAAACACCATATATTTT.

As DNA, the CDR3 is TGCGCCAGCAGAGCAGTACCTAACTATGGCTACACCTTC. It translates to CASRAVPNYGYTF. This chain joins TRBV10-1 and TRBJ1-2; D is uncertain. This CDR3 contains 13 residues. CDR1 is WNHNN and CDR2 is SYGVQD in the germline V gene (reference sequence). V shed 6 bases and J shed 0 bases, with 8 bases lying between them.

The V gene is TRBV10-3, the J gene TRBJ2-7; 7 nucleotides align to TRBD2. Germline CDR1 reads ENHRY; CDR2 reads SYGVKD. The CDR3 length is 15 residues. The V and J ends lost 4 bases and 4 bases, in that order; junction bases with no gene match: 10. The CDR3 DNA reads TGTGCCATCAGTGCCCGGGAGGCAGGGCGTTACGAGCAGTACTTC. Protein product: CAISAREAGRYEQYF.

For this clone: Other DNA sequences of this sample code for an identical CDR3. The CDR3 DNA sequence: TGTGCCAGTAGTATATGGGGGGGGGAGAGCAATCAGCCCCAGCATTTT. It encodes CASSIWGGESNQPQHF. The V and J genes are TRBV19 and TRBJ1-5; tentative D call: TRBD1 (5 bases). CDR3 length: 16 residues. Trimming pared 2 bases from V and 1 base from J, leaving 12 bases between. Per the germline V gene, CDR1 is LNHDA and CDR2 is SQIVND (reference sequence). The variable domain in full, completed from reference TRBV19 and TRBJ1-5, reads DGGITQSPKYLFRKEGQNVTLSCEQNLNHDAMYWYRQDPGQGLRLIYYSQIVNDFQKGDIAEGYSVSREKKESFPLTVTSAQKNPTAFYLCASSIWGGESNQPQHFGDGTRLSIL.

This rearrangement joins TRBV18 to TRBJ1-2, with D unclear. Trimming removed 2 bases from V and 1 base from J, with 5 bases in between. The CDR3 is made up of 13 amino acids. Per germline, CDR1 KGHSH and CDR2 LQKENI. The CDR3 protein is CASSPSINYGYTF. The CDR3 DNA reads as TGTGCCAGCTCACCAAGCATTAACTATGGCTACACCTTC.

This chain links TRBV18 with TRBJ2-4; 9 nucleotides align to TRBD2. Germline values: CDR1 KGHSH, CDR2 LQKENI. Unmatched junction bases numbered 10, after V lost 1 base and J lost 3 bases. The CDR3 is 18 amino acids. CDR3 coding DNA: TGTGCCAGCTCACCACTGGGACTAGCCGGAAAGGGCAAAAACATTCAGTACTTC. This gives the protein CASSPLGLAGKGKNIQYF.

The J gene is TRBJ2-2, the V gene TRBV27; maybe TRBD1 (5 bases). This CDR3 has 15 residues. Trimming left V 6 bases short and J 0 bases short, with 11 bases between. Germline V lookup: CDR1 MNHEY, CDR2 SMNVEV (reference sequence). CDR3 nucleotide sequence: TGTGCCAGCAGAGCTGACAGCTCGAACACCGGGGAGCTGTTTTTT. This gives the protein CASRADSSNTGELFF.

The V gene is TRBV5-8, the J gene TRBJ2-5; 11 nucleotides align to TRBD1. The tail of the sequence fits TRBJ2-7 better, so the J call may be wrong. CDR1 and CDR2 from the germline V gene are SGHTS and YDEGEE. The CDR3 is 15 amino acids. The CDR3 reads CASSMRTGGLYEQYF. The CDR3 nucleotides are TGTGCCAGCAGCATGCGGACAGGGGGCTTGTACGAGCAGTACTTC.

The chain combines TRBV29-1 with TRBJ1-5, with TRBD1 matching 7 bases. Trimming took 6 bases from V and 7 from J; bases not matched to a gene: 6. Germline V gene data show CDR1 as SQVTM and CDR2 as ANQGSEA. This CDR3 has 12 residues. CDR3 amino acids: CSVAQGHQPQHF. The CDR3 DNA sequence: TGCAGCGTAGCACAGGGGCACCAGCCCCAGCATTTT.

This chain uses TRBV30 with TRBJ1-2; no clear D. Germline CDR1 and CDR2: GTSNPN and SVGIG (reference sequence). Trimming stripped 4 bases from V and 0 bases from J, with 12 bases between. This CDR3 has 14 residues. The CDR3: CAWNADRSNYGYTF. CDR3 nucleotide sequence: TGTGCCTGGAACGCCGACCGCTCTAACTATGGCTACACCTTC.

J is TRBJ2-2 and V is TRBV5-8; unclear D gene. V shed 0 bases and J shed 0 bases, with 6 bases lying between them. This CDR3 has 15 amino acids. CDR1 SGHTS and CDR2 YDEGEE come from the germline V gene. The DNA of the CDR3 is TGTGCCAGCAGCTTGGTTGGGGCGAACACCGGGGAGCTGTTTTTT. It translates to CASSLVGANTGELFF.

This clone has just one count. The chain links TRBV7-8 to TRBJ2-5; D gene uncertain. Trimming took 1 base from V and 5 from J, leaving 8 bases between them. The CDR3 sequence is 13 residues long. Germline assignment: CDR1 SGHVS and CDR2 FQNEAQ. Here the CDR3 DNA reads TGTGCCAGCAGCTTAGAAAGGAGCGAGACCCAGTACTTC. This sequence encodes CASSLERSETQYF.

This clone was picked up a small number of times. The V call is TRBV5-4, the J call TRBJ1-6; no clear D gene. The V end lost 0 bases, the J end lost 14 bases, and 12 bases lay between the germline ends. The CDR3 loop spans 13 amino acids. Germline CDR1 and CDR2: SGHNT and YYREEE (reference sequence). The DNA for the CDR3 is TGTGCCAGCAGCTTGGACCGGCACTTAACCCTCCACTTT. This codes for CASSLDRHLTLHF.

The V gene is TRBV6-6, the J gene TRBJ1-1; D unresolved. CDR3 length equals 13 residues. Per germline, CDR1 MNHNY and CDR2 SVGAGI (reference sequence). Trimming took off 4 bases at V and 3 bases at J, with 9 bases between the two ends. CDR3 region: CASSLGKDTEAFF. CDR3 coding DNA: TGTGCCAGCAGTTTGGGGAAGGACACTGAAGCTTTCTTT.